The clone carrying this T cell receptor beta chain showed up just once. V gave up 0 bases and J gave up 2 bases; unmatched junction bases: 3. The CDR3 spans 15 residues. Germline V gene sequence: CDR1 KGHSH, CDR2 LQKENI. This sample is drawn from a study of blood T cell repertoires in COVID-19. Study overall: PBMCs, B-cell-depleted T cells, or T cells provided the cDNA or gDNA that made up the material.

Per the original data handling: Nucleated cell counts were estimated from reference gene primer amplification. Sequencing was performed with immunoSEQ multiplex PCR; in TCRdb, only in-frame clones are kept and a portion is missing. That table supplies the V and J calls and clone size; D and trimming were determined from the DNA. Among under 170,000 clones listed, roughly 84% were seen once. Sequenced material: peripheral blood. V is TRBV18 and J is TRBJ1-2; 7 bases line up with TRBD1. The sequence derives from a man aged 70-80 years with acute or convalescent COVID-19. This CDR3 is CASSPPFRGNYGYTF. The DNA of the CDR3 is TGTGCCAGCTCACCACCGTTCAGGGGGAACTATGGCTACACCTTC.